This T cell receptor (beta chain) was found in a study of T cells in Graves' hyperthyroidism and ophthalmopathy. TCR beta CDR3 regions were amplified from RNA transcripts. In the first-round RT-PCR of the TCR CDR3, the HTBI primer set was used. TCRdb re-called the multiplex PCR reads with MiXCR, one entry per CDR3 protein. This sample yields around 290,000 distinct CDR3 sequences, of which roughly 13% are seen a single time; approximately 7.9% belongs to the top ten. This clonotype was seen repeatedly, ten times or more. Germline lookup yields CDR1 SGHAT and CDR2 FQNNGV. The CDR3 length is 14 residues. V lost 0 bases and J 0 bases, leaving 5 bases between the germline ends.

Sequencing input: blood. The chain joins TRBV11-2 to TRBJ1-1; no clear D. This receptor was identified in a woman between 40 and 55 years old with Graves' hyperthyroidism. CDR3 residues: CASSLEVMNTEAFF. In DNA form, the CDR3 reads TGTGCCAGCAGCTTAGAGGTTATGAACACTGAAGCTTTCTTT.